This TCR beta chain was captured by sequencing in a study of OX40 agonist ivuxolimab in advanced cancers. Study-level information: At 65% to 90% male, the cohort had a mean age of around 56 years, ranging from about 23 to 79. Participants could have had prior anti-PD-1, anti-PD-L1 or anti-CTLA-4 therapy, and around 40% had some. Findings and limits, study-wide: The mean number of expanded clones was higher in CD8+ T cells than in CD4+.

This table comes from immunoSEQ multiplex PCR, and its TCRdb copy is limited to in-frame clones, with some not included. Of about 35,000 clones in the sample, 80% to 95% are singletons; the top ten hold approximately 4%. The CDR3 length is 13 residues. Trimming pared 6 bases from V and 8 bases from J, leaving 16 bases between. Germline CDR1 is MGHDK and CDR2 is SYGVNS. Points on this clone: The target antigen is unknown.

The origin of this receptor is an adult with an advanced solid tumor such as melanoma, head and neck, liver or kidney cancer. The chain carries TRBV25-1 and TRBJ1-2; TRBD1 is a possible D gene (5 bases). The source material was CD4+ or CD8+ T cells sorted from blood, sampled in a trial of the OX40 agonist ivuxolimab. Written as DNA, the CDR3 is TGTGCCAGCAGCGCTCTTCCGGGACGAGGCTACACCTTC. The encoded protein is CASSALPGRGYTF.